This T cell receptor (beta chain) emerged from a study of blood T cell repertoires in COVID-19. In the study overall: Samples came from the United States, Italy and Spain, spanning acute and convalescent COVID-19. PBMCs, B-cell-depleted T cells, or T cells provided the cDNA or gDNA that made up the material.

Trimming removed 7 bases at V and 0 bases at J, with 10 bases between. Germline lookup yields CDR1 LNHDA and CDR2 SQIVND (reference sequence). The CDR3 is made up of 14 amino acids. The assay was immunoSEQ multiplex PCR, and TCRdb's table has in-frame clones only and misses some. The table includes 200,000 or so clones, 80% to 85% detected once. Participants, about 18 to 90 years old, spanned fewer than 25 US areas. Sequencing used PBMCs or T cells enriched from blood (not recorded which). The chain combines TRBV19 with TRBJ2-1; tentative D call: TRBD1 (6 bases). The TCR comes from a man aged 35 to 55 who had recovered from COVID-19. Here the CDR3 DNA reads TGTGCCAGTACTCCGGACAGCTCCTACAATGAGCAGTTCTTC. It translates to CASTPDSSYNEQFF.